These T cell receptor beta chains were read from a single sample in a study of blood T cell repertoires in COVID-19. Assay used: immunoSEQ multiplex PCR; TCRdb lists only in-frame clones, some missing. The table has about 480,000 clones, approximately 88% seen once. The specimen sequenced was PBMCs or T cells enriched from blood (not recorded which). The receptors were sampled from a woman aged 40-49 years who had recovered from COVID-19. Each CDR3 is given with its conserved first and last residue. A D gene is named only where the DNA matches it firmly. For some rows the clone size is stated as once, few or many, or as a class when expanded; others skip it.

NA,TRBD2,TRBJ2-3,TRBV27,TGTGCCAGCAGTTTCCATAGCGGGAGGGACACAGATACGCAGTATTTT,CASSFHSGRDTDTQYF
once,TRBD1,TRBJ2-3,TRBV7-9,TGTGCCAGCAGCTTAGCCGGGACAGGGGAGGGAGATACGCAGTATTTT,CASSLAGTGEGDTQYF
NA,NA,TRBJ1-2,TRBV12-3/TRBV12-4,TGTGCCAGCAGTACAAACAGGGACTATGGCTACACCTTC,CASSTNRDYGYTF
NA,NA,TRBJ2-7,TRBV27,TGTGCCAGCAGTTTACCAGGGGCTAGGAACGAGCAGTACTTC,CASSLPGARNEQYF
NA,NA,TRBJ1-3,TRBV9,TGTGCCAGCAGCGCACTTCCACAGCCAGGAAAAGACGGAAACACCATATATTTT,CASSALPQPGKDGNTIYF
few,NA,TRBJ1-2,TRBV2,TGTGCCAGCAGTGAAGGGTCAGACTATGGCTACACCTTC,CASSEGSDYGYTF
NA,TRBD1,TRBJ1-6,TRBV19,TGTGCCAGTAGTATCACAGGGGCGAGGTCACCCCTCCACTTT,CASSITGARSPLHF
few,TRBD1,TRBJ1-5,TRBV4-2,TGTGCCAGCAGCCAAGCGACAGGGAGGAGCAATCAGCCCCAGCATTTT,CASSQATGRSNQPQHF
NA,NA,TRBJ2-3,TRBV3-1/TRBV3-2,TGTGCCAGCAGCGACGTAGCGGCCTACCCAGGAGATACGCAGTATTTT,CASSDVAAYPGDTQYF
NA,TRBD2,TRBJ2-7,TRBV10-3,TGTGCCATCAGGGGAGCAGCGGGAGGGAGTTACGAGCAGTACTTC,CAIRGAAGGSYEQYF
NA,NA,TRBJ1-3,TRBV19,TGTGCCAGTAGTATAGGGCGGCGGTCCTCTGGAAACACCATATATTTT,CASSIGRRSSGNTIYF
NA,TRBD2,TRBJ2-5,TRBV18,TGTGCCAGCTCACGTCTAGCGGTCCGCCAAGAGACCCAGTACTTC,CASSRLAVRQETQYF
NA,TRBD2,TRBJ2-7,TRBV30,TGTGCCTGGAGCGTCGGGGGGGTCCGCGACGAGCAGTACTTC,CAWSVGGVRDEQYF
NA,TRBD1,TRBJ1-1,TRBV7-9,TGTGCCACCCAGGGGGGTTCGAGTCAAGCTTTCTTT,CATQGGSSQAFF
NA,TRBD1,TRBJ1-6,TRBV10-3,TGTGCCATCAGTGAGGGACAGGGTTCGGGTTCACCCCTCCACTTT,CAISEGQGSGSPLHF
few,NA,TRBJ2-1,TRBV25-1,TGTGCCACCCTTAGCGGAAACAATGAGCAGTTCTTC,CATLSGNNEQFF
NA,NA,TRBJ2-7,TRBV24-1,TGTGCCACCAGGGGGAGCGAAAACTACGAGCAGTACTTC,CATRGSENYEQYF
NA,NA,TRBJ2-5,TRBV14,TGTGCCAGCAGCCAAGAGAGGTCTGGCCCCCAAGAGACCCAGTACTTC,CASSQERSGPQETQYF
NA,NA,TRBJ1-1,TRBV12-3/TRBV12-4,TGTGCCAGCGGGGGGGACACTGAAGCTTTCTTT,CASGGDTEAFF
NA,TRBD1,TRBJ2-3,TRBV19,TGTGCCAGTAGTAAATTAGGGCAGGGGGCAGATACGCAGTATTTT,CASSKLGQGADTQYF
NA,NA,TRBJ2-5,TRBV5-1,TGCGCCAGCAGCTTGGCAGGGGTCGAAGAGACCCAGTACTTC,CASSLAGVEETQYF
NA,NA,TRBJ1-1,TRBV5-4,TGTGCCAGCAGCCTGGGGGGCGGAATGAACACTGAAGCTTTCTTT,CASSLGGGMNTEAFF